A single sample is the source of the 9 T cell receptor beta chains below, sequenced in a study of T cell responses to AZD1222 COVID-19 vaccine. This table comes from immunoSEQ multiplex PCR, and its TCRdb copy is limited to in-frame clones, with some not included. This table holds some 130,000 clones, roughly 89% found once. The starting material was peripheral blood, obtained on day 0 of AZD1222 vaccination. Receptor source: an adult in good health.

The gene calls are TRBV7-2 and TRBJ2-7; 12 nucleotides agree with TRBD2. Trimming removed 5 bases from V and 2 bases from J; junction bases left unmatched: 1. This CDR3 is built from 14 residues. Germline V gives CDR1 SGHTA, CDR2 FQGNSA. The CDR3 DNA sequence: TGTGCCAGCAGCCGGACTAGCGGGGCCTACGAGCAGTACTTC. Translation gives CASSRTSGAYEQYF.

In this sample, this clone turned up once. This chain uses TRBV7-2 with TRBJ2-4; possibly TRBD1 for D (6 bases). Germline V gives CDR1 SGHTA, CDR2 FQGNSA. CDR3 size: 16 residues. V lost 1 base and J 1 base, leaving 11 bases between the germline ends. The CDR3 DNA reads TGTGCCAGCAGCTTAGTCCAGGGGATCGCCAAAAACATTCAGTACTTC. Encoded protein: CASSLVQGIAKNIQYF.

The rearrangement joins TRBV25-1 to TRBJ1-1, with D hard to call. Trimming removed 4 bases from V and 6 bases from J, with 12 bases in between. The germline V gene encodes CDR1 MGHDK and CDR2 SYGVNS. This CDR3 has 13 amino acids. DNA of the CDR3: TGTGCCAGCAGTGGAGGACCTTGGTCTGAAGCTTTCTTT. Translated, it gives CASSGGPWSEAFF.

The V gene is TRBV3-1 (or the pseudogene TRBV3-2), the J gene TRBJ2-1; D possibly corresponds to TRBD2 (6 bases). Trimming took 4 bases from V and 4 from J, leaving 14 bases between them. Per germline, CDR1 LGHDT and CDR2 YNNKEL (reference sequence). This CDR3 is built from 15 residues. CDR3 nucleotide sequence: TGTGCCAGCAGCCCCGGACTAAGCGGATACAATGAGCAGTTCTTC. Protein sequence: CASSPGLSGYNEQFF.

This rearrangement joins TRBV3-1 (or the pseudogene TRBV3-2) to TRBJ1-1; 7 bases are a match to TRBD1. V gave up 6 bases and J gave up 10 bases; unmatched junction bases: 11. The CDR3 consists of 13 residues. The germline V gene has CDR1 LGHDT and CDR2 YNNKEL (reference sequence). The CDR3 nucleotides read TGTGCCAGCAGTCCCGGGACAGAACTCCCAGCTTTCTTT. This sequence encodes CASSPGTELPAFF.

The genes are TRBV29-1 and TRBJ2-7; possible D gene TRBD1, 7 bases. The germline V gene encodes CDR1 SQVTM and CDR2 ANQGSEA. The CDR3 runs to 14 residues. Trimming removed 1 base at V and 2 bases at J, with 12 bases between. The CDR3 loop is CSVEGSGGTYEQYF. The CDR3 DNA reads TGCAGCGTTGAAGGGTCAGGGGGGACCTACGAGCAGTACTTC.

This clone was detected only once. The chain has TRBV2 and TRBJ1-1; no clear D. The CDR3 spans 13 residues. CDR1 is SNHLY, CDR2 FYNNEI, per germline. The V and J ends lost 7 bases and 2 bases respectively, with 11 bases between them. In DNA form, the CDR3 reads TGTGCCAGCACCCCGGACGGTAACACTGAAGCTTTCTTT. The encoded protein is CASTPDGNTEAFF.

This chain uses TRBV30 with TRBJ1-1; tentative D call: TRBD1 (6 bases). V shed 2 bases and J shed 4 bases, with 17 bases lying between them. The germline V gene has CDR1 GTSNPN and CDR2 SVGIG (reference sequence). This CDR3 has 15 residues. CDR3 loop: CAWSQKTGPTTEAFF. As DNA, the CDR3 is TGTGCCTGGAGTCAGAAGACAGGTCCCACCACTGAAGCTTTCTTT.

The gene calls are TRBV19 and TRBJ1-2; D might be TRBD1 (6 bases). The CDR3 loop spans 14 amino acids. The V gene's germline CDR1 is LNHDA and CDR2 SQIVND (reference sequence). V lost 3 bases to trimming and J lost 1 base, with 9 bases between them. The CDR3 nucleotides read TGTGCCAGTAGTATGGACAGACGTAACTATGGCTACACCTTC. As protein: CASSMDRRNYGYTF.